Following are 8 T cell receptor beta chains from one sample sequenced in a study of shared clonotypes between healthy human individuals. Method: immunoSEQ multiplex PCR; TCRdb's copy keeps in-frame clones and lacks some. This table holds more than 1,200,000 clones, approximately 98.5% found once. Input material: naive CD4+ T cells sorted from blood. The subset was: CD45RA+ positively selected. The receptors come from a man aged 30 to 39 in good health.

The genes are TRBV5-6 and TRBJ2-7; TRBD2 aligns across 7 bases. After removal of 2 bases from V and 0 bases from J, the junction contained 5 bases not matched to a gene. Looked up from germline, CDR1 is SGHDT and CDR2 is YYEEEE. The CDR3 spans 15 residues. The CDR3 sequence: CASSFWSSGSYEQYF. In nucleotides, the CDR3 is TGTGCCAGCAGCTTTTGGTCTAGCGGCTCCTACGAGCAGTACTTC. The variable domain in full, completed from reference TRBV5-6 and TRBJ2-7, reads DAGVTQSPTHLIKTRGQQVTLRCSPKSGHDTVSWYQQALGQGPQFIFQYYEEEERQRGNFPDRFSGHQFPNYSSELNVNALLLGDSALYLCASSFWSSGSYEQYFGPGTRLTVT.

V usage is TRBV29-1 and J usage is TRBJ1-3; D unclear. Germline-derived CDR1 and CDR2 are SQVTM and ANQGSEA. The ends were cut back, 6 bases at V and 1 base at J, with 13 bases in the middle. The CDR3 is made up of 14 amino acids. CDR3 DNA sequence: TGCAGCGTCCAAACCTTAACGTCTGGAAACACCATATATTTT. Translating gives CSVQTLTSGNTIYF.

The V gene is TRBV5-1, the J gene TRBJ2-1, with 11 bases aligning to TRBD1. This CDR3 contains 15 residues. Unmatched junction bases numbered 6, after V lost 4 bases and J lost 6 bases. Per the germline V gene, CDR1 is SGHRS and CDR2 is YFSETQ. The CDR3 DNA is TGCGCCAGCAGCCCGGGACAGGGGGACTTCAATGAGCAGTTCTTC. As protein: CASSPGQGDFNEQFF. The variable domain in full, with the rest retrieved from reference TRBV5-1 and TRBJ2-1, is KAGVTQTPRYLIKTRGQQVTLSCSPISGHRSVSWYQQTPGQGLQFLFEYFSETQRNKGNFPGRFSGRQFSNSRSEMNVSTLELGDSALYLCASSPGQGDFNEQFFGPGTRLTVL.

The V and J genes are TRBV5-6 and TRBJ1-2, with D hard to call. The CDR3 totals 13 residues. Germline V gene lookup returns CDR1 SGHDT and CDR2 YYEEEE. Trimming took 0 bases from V and 8 from J, leaving 11 bases between them. Here the CDR3 reads CASSLGRARGYTF. CDR3 coding DNA: TGTGCCAGCAGCTTGGGAAGGGCCCGGGGCTACACCTTC.

The J gene is TRBJ2-7, the V gene TRBV5-8; perhaps TRBD1 as D (5 bases). Germline V gives CDR1 SGHTS, CDR2 YDEGEE. The CDR3 loop spans 15 amino acids. The V end lost 3 bases, the J end lost 2 bases, and 15 bases lay between the germline ends. CDR3 sequence reads: CASSSRPTVTYEQYF. The CDR3 DNA sequence: TGTGCCAGCAGCTCCAGACCGACAGTCACCTACGAGCAGTACTTC.

The rearrangement joins TRBV6-1 to TRBJ2-3, with D possibly matching TRBD2 (6 bases). Between the trimmed V and J ends, which lost 4 bases and 0 bases, there was a span of 8 bases. Germline values: CDR1 MNHNS, CDR2 SASEGT. The CDR3 contains 14 residues. CDR3 loop: CASSVGGSTDTQYF. Here the CDR3 DNA reads TGTGCCAGCAGTGTGGGGGGTAGCACAGATACGCAGTATTTT.

This sequence joins TRBV7-9 and TRBJ2-7; 9 positions agree with TRBD2. Unmatched junction bases numbered 9, after V lost 5 bases and J lost 4 bases. The CDR3 spans 15 residues. Germline V gene data show CDR1 as SEHNR and CDR2 as FQNEAQ (reference sequence). The CDR3 DNA is TGTGCCAGCAGCACCCGTGGCGGGAGGGTATACGAGCAGTACTTC. It translates to CASSTRGGRVYEQYF.

The chain couples TRBV7-2 to TRBJ2-3, with D possibly being TRBD2 (6 bases). Trimming left V 5 bases short and J 4 bases short, with 10 bases between. This CDR3 region has 13 residues. Germline CDR1 is SGHTA and CDR2 is FQGNSA. CDR3 nucleotide sequence: TGTGCCAGCAGCCCGACTAGTTCAGATACGCAGTATTTT. Amino acids: CASSPTSSDTQYF.